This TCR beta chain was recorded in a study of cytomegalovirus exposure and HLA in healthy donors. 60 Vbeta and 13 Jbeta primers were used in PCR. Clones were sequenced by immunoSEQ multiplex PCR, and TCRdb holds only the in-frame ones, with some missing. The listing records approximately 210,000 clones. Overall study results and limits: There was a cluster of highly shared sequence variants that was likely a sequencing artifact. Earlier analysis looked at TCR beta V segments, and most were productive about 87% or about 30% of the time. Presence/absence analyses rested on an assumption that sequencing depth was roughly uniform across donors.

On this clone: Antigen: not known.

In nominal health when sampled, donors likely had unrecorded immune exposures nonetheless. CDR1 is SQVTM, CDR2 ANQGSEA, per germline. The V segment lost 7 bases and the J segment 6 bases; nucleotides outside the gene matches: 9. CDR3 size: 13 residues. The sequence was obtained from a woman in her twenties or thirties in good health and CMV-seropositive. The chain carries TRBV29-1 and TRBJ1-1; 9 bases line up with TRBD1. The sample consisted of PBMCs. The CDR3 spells CSAPGQGVSEAFF. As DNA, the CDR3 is TGCAGCGCCCCGGGACAGGGCGTTTCTGAAGCTTTCTTT.